This T cell receptor (beta chain) comes out of a study of technical replicates of blood from several donors. Assay used: immunoSEQ multiplex PCR; TCRdb lists only in-frame clones, some missing. The data hold tens of thousands of clones, with over 95% observed a single time. This TCR came from a human donor in good health. The sequencing sample was made of T cells isolated from PBMCs.

In DNA, the CDR3 is TGTGCCAGCAGCTGGGGACAGGAGGGCACCGGGGAGCTGTTTTTT. Its translation: CASSWGQEGTGELFF. The rearrangement joins TRBV5-4 to TRBJ2-2; 8 bases agree with TRBD1. With V trimmed by 3 bases and J by 4 bases, 5 bases remained unmatched. This CDR3 contains 15 residues. CDR1 SGHNT and CDR2 YYREEE come from the germline V gene (reference sequence).